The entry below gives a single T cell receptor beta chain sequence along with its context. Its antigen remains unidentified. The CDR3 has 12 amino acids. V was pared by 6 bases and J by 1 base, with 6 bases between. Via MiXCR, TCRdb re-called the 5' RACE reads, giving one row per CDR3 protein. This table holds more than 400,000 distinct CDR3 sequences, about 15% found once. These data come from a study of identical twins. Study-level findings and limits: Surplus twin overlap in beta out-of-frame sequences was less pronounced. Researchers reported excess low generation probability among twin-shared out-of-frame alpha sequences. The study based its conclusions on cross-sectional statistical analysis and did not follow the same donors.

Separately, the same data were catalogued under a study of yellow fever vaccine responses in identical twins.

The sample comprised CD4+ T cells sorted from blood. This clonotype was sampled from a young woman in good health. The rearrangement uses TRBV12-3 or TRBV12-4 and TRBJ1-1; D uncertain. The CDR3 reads CASRPGNTEAFF. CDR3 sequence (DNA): TGTGCCAGCAGACCAGGGAACACTGAAGCTTTCTTT.